One sample yielded the 4 T cell receptor beta chains listed below, sequenced in a study of identical twins. In TCRdb, the 5' RACE reads were re-called with MiXCR into one record per CDR3 protein. Altogether about 890,000 distinct CDR3 sequences are present, approximately 13% being singletons, with the ten largest covering around 1.5%. This same sample was also part of a study on yellow fever vaccine responses in identical twins.

Material: PBMCs. The receptors were sampled from a woman aged 18-29 years in good health.

The gene calls are TRBV9 and TRBJ2-2, with D unclear. The germline V gene has CDR1 SGDLS and CDR2 YYNGEE. V was pared by 5 bases and J by 4 bases, with 15 bases between. The CDR3 spans 15 residues. The CDR3 DNA reads as TGTGCCAGCAGGTCCGGAAAGGGTATCACCGGGGAGCTGTTTTTT. Its translation: CASRSGKGITGELFF. The variable domain in full, with the rest retrieved from reference TRBV9 and TRBJ2-2, is DSGVTQTPKHLITATGQRVTLRCSPRSGDLSVYWYQQSLDQGLQFLIQYYNGEERAKGNILERFSAQQFPDLHSELNLSSLELGDSALYFCASRSGKGITGELFFGEGSRLTVL.

This rearrangement joins TRBV10-3 to TRBJ1-2; D possibly corresponds to TRBD1 (5 bases). The germline V and J ends were trimmed by 4 bases and 0 bases, with 9 bases remaining between them. CDR3 length equals 14 residues. The germline V gene encodes CDR1 ENHRY and CDR2 SYGVKD. CDR3 amino acids: CAISADTSNYGYTF. The CDR3 DNA reads TGTGCCATCAGTGCGGACACCTCTAACTATGGCTACACCTTC.

This clonotype was observed a few times. The J gene is TRBJ2-3, the V gene TRBV11-1, with D hard to call. V lost 5 bases to trimming and J lost 0 bases, with 12 bases between them. From germline, CDR1 is SGHAT and CDR2 FQDESV (reference sequence). The CDR3 consists of 15 residues. The CDR3 sequence is CASSQGSRSTDTQYF. The DNA of the CDR3 is TGTGCCAGCAGCCAAGGTTCCCGGAGCACAGATACGCAGTATTTT.

The chain joins TRBV3-1 to TRBJ2-1; 10 nucleotides agree with TRBD2. V gave up 8 bases and J gave up 6 bases; unmatched junction bases: 4. The CDR3 consists of 13 residues. Per the germline V gene, CDR1 is LGHDT and CDR2 is YNNKEL (reference sequence). In nucleotides, the CDR3 is TGTGCCAGCTCCACTAGCGGGACCAATGAGCAGTTCTTC. Its translation: CASSTSGTNEQFF.